The 4 T cell receptor beta chains below all came from one sample that was sequenced in a study of lymphopenia after photon versus proton radiotherapy. Sequencing used immunoSEQ multiplex PCR; TCRdb keeps in-frame clones, though not all of them. Of about 20,000 clones listed, around nine tenths were seen once; the top ten hold about 9%. Specimen: peripheral blood, collected from a patient treated with proton-based radiotherapy. The receptors were sampled from a man aged 65 to 79 with pancreatic cancer.

The gene calls are TRBV6-4 and TRBJ2-2; no firm D call. The CDR3 has 13 residues. CDR1 is MRHNA and CDR2 is SNTAGT in the germline V gene. V gave up 6 bases and J gave up 3 bases, with 8 bases separating them. CDR3 loop: CASSAPDTGELFF. CDR3 nucleotides: TGTGCCAGCAGCGCGCCGGACACCGGGGAGCTGTTTTTT.

This clone came up a few times. The chain uses TRBV5-1 and TRBJ2-7; TRBD2 aligns across 11 bases. V shed 4 bases and J 4 bases; nucleotides not matched to a gene: 4. CDR3 length equals 14 residues. In germline, CDR1 is SGHRS, CDR2 YFSETQ. For the CDR3, the DNA is TGCGCCAGCAGCGTTAGCGGGAGGGAGTACGAGCAGTACTTC. As protein: CASSVSGREYEQYF.

This sequence joins TRBV7-3 and TRBJ2-3; 8 bases fit TRBD1. The J segment lost 4 bases and the V segment lost 5 bases, leaving 5 bases of the junction unmatched. Germline CDR1 reads SGHTA; CDR2 reads FQGTGA. This CDR3 is 14 amino acids long. CDR3 coding DNA: TGTGCCAGCAGCCCAACGGACAGGGCAGATACGCAGTATTTT. This sequence encodes CASSPTDRADTQYF.

V usage is TRBV5-1 and J usage is TRBJ2-2, with D possibly matching TRBD1 (5 bases). Trimming cost V 2 bases and J 5 bases, with 16 bases left between them. Germline V CDR1 and CDR2: SGHRS, YFSETQ. The CDR3 has 16 residues. The CDR3 sequence: CASSFAGPGWTGELFF. In DNA, the CDR3 is TGCGCCAGCAGCTTTGCAGGGCCAGGATGGACCGGGGAGCTGTTTTTT. The variable domain in full, completed from reference TRBV5-1 and TRBJ2-2, reads KAGVTQTPRYLIKTRGQQVTLSCSPISGHRSVSWYQQTPGQGLQFLFEYFSETQRNKGNFPGRFSGRQFSNSRSEMNVSTLELGDSALYLCASSFAGPGWTGELFFGEGSRLTVL.